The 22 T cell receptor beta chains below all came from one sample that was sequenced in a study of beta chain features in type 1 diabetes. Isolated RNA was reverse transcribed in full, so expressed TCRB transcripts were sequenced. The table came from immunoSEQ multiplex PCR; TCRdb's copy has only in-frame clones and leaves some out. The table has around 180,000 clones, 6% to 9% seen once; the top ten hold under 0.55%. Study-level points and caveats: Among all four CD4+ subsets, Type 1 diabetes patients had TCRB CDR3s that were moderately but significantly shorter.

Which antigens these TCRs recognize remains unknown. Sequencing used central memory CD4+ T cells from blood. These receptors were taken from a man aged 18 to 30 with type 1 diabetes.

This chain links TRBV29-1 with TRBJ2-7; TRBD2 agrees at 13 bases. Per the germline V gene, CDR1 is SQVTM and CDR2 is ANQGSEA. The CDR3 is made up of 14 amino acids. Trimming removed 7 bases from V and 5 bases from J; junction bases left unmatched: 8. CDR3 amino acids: CSAQGLAGADEQYF. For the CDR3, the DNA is TGCAGCGCCCAAGGACTAGCGGGGGCGGACGAGCAGTACTTC.

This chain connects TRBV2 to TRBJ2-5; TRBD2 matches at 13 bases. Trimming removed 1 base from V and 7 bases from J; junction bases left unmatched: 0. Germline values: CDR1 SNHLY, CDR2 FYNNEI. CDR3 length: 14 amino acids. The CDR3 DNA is TGTGCCAGCAGTGAAGGACTAGCGGGAGGGACCCAGTACTTC. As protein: CASSEGLAGGTQYF.

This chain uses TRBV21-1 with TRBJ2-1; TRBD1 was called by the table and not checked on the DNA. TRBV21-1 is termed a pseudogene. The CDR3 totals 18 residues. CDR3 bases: TGTGCCAGCAGCAAAGCAAATGGGCCCCCCAAGCCCTACAATGAGCAGTTCTTC. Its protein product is CASSKANGPPKPYNEQFF.

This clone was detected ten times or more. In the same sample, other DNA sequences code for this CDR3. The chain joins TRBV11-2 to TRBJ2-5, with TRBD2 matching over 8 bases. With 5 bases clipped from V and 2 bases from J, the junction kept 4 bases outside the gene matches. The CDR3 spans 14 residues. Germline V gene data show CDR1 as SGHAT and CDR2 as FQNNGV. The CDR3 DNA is TGTGCCAGCAGCCCGGGGGGGCCTCAAGAGACCCAGTACTTC. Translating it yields CASSPGGPQETQYF.

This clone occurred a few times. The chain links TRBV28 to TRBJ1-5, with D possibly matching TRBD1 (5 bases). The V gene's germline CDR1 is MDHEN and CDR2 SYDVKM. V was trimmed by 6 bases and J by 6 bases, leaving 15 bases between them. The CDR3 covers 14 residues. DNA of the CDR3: TGTGCCAGCAGAAAGGAGCAGGGAGGTCAGCCCCAGCATTTT. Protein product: CASRKEQGGQPQHF.

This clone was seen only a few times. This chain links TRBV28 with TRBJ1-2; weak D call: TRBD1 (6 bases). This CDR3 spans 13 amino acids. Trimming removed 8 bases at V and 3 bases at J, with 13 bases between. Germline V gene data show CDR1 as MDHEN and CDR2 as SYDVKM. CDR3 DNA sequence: TGTGCCAGCGGACAGTACAGCGACTATGGCTACACCTTC. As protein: CASGQYSDYGYTF.

This CDR3 is CASSSGTGAHEQYF. The CDR3 DNA follows: TGTGCCAGCAGTTCCGGGACAGGCGCCCACGAGCAGTACTTC. This sequence joins TRBV21-1 and TRBJ2-7; the table's D call, TRBD1, was not checked against the DNA. TRBV21-1 is a listed pseudogene. CDR3 length equals 14 residues.

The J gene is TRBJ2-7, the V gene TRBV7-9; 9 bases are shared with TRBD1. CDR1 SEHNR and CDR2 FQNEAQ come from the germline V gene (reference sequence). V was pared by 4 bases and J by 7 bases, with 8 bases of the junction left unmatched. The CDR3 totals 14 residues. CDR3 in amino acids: CASSSGTGKGEQYF. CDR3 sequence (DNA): TGTGCCAGCAGCTCCGGGACAGGGAAGGGGGAGCAGTACTTC.

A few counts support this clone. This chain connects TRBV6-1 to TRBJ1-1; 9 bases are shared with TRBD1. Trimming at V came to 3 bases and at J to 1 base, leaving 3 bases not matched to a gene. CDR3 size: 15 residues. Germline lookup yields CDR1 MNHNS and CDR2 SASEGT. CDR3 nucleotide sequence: TGTGCCAGCAGTGACAGGACAGGGGCGAACACTGAAGCTTTCTTT. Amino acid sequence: CASSDRTGANTEAFF.

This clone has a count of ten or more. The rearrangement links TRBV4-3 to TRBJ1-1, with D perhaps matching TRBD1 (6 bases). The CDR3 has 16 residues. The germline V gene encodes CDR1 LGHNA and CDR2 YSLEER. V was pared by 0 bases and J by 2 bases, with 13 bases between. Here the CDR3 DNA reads TGCGCCAGCAGCCAAGACCCTCAGGGGAGTAACACTGAAGCTTTCTTT. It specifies CASSQDPQGSNTEAFF.

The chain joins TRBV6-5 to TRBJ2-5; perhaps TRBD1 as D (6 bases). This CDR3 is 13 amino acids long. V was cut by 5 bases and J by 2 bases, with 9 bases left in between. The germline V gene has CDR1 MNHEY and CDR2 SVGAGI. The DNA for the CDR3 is TGTGCCAGCAGTAGACAGGCTCAAGAGACCCAGTACTTC. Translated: CASSRQAQETQYF.

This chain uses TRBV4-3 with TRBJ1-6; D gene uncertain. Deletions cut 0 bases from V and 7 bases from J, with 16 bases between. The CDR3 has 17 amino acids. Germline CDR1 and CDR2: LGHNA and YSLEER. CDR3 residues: CASSQDFPGMGNSPLHF. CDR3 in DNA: TGCGCCAGCAGCCAAGATTTCCCCGGGATGGGAAATTCACCCCTCCACTTT.

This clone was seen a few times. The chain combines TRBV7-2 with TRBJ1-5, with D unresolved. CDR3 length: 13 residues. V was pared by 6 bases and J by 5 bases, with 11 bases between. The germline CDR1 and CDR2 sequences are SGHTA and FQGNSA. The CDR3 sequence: CASSPQEDQPQHF. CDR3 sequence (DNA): TGTGCCAGCAGTCCCCAGGAGGATCAGCCCCAGCATTTT.

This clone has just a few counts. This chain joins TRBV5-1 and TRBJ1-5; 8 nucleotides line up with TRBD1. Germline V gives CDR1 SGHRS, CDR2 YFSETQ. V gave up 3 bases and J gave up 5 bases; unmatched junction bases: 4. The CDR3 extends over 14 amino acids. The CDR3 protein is CASSWGTGDQPQHF. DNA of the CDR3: TGCGCCAGCAGCTGGGGGACAGGAGATCAGCCCCAGCATTTT.

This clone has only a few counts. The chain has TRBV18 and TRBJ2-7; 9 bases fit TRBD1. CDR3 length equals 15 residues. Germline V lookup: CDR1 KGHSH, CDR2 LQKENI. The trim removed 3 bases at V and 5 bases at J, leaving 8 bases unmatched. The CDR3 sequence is CASSPKDRQGDEQYF. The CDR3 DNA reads TGTGCCAGCTCACCGAAAGATAGACAGGGGGACGAGCAGTACTTC.

CDR3 bases: TGTGCCAGCAGCTTCCAACGGGGGATGAGGGAGACCCAGTACTTC. Protein sequence: CASSFQRGMRETQYF. V gene TRBV7-2 combines with J gene TRBJ2-5; TRBD2 might be the D (6 bases). Trimming removed 3 bases at V and 5 bases at J, with 16 bases between. Germline CDR1 reads SGHTA; CDR2 reads FQGNSA. The CDR3 covers 15 residues.

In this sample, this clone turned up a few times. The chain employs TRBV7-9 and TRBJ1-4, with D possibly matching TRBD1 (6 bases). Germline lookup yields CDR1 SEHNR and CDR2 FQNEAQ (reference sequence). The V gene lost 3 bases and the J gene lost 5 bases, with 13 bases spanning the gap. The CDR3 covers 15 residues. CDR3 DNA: TGTGCCAGCAGCTTCTGGAGAGACAGGAATGAAAAACTGTTTTTT. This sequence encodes CASSFWRDRNEKLFF.

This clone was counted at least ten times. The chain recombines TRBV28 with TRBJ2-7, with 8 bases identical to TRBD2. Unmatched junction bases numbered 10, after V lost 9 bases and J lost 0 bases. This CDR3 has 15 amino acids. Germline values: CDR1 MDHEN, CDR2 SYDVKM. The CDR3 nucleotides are TGTGCCAGTAAGACAGCCGGGACTAGCTCCTACGAGCAGTACTTC. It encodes CASKTAGTSSYEQYF.

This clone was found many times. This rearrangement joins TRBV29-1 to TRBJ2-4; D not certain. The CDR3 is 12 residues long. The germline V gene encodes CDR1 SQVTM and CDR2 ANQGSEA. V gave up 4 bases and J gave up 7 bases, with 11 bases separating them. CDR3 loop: CSVARPGNIQYF. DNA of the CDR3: TGCAGCGTTGCGAGACCAGGCAACATTCAGTACTTC.

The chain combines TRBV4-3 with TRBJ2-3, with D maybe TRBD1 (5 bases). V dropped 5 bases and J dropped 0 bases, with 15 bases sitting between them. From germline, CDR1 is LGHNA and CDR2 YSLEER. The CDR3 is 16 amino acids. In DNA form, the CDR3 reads TGCGCCAGCAGCGGTCGTAGGGGCGATAGCACAGATACGCAGTATTTT. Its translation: CASSGRRGDSTDTQYF.

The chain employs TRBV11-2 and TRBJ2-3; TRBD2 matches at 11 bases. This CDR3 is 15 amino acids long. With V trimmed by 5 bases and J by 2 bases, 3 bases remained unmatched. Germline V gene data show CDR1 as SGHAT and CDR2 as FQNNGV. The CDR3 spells CASSPLAGDTDTQYF. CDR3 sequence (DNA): TGTGCCAGCAGCCCACTAGCGGGAGACACAGATACGCAGTATTTT.

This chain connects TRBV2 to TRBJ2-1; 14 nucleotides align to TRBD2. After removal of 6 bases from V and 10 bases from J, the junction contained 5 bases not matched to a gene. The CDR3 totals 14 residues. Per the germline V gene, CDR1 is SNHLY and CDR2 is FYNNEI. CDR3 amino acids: CASRGGLAGEEQFF. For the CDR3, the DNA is TGTGCCAGCAGGGGGGGACTAGCGGGGGAGGAGCAGTTCTTC.